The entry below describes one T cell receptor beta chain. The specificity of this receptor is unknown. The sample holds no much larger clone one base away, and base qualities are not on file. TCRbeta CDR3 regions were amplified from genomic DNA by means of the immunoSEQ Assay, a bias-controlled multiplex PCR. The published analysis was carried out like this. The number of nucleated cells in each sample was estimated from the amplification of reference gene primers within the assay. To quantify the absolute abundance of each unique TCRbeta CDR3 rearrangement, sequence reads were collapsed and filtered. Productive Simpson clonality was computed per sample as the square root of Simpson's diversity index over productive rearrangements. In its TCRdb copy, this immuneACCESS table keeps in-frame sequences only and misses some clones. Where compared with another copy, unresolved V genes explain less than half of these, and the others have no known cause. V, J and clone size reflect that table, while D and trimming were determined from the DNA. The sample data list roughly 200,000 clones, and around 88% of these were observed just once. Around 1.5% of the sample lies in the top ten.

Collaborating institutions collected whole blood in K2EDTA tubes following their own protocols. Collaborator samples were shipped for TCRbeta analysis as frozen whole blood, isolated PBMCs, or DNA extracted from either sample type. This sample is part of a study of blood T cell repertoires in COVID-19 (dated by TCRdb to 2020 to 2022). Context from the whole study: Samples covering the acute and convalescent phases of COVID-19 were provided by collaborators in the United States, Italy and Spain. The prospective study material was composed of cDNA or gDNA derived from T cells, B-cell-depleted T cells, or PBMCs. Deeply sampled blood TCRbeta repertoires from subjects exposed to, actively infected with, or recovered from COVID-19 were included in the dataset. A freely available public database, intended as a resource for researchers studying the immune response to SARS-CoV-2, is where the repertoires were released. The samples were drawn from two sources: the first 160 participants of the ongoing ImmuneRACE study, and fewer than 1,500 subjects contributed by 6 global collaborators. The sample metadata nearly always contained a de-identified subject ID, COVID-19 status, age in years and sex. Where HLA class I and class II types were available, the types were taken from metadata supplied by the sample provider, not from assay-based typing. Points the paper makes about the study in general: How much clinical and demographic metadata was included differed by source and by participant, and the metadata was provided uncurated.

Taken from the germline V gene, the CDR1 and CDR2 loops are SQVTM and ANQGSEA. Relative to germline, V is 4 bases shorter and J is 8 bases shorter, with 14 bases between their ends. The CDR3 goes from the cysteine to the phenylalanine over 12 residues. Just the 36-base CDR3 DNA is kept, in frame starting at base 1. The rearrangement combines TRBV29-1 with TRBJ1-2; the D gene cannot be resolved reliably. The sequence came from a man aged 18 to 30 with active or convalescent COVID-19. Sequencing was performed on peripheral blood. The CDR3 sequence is CSVAPGLEGYTF. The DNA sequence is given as TGCAGCGTTGCCCCCGGTTTGGAGGGCTACACCTTC.